Following are 14 T cell receptor beta chains from one sample sequenced in a study of cytomegalovirus exposure and HLA in healthy donors. The PCR had 60 Vbeta and 13 Jbeta primers. Only in-frame clones appear in the TCRdb table, and some are missing; sequencing was by immunoSEQ multiplex PCR. The sample has around 150,000 clones; around 80% are singletons. The sequenced material came from PBMCs. These receptors were taken from a human donor in good health.

This clone was seen once. This chain joins TRBV18 and TRBJ2-5; 8 positions match TRBD1. V was clipped by 6 bases and J by 2 bases; unmatched bases: 14. Germline loops: CDR1 KGHSH, CDR2 LQKENI. The CDR3 extends over 17 amino acids. Here the CDR3 reads CASSPLRDRRLQETQYF. DNA for the CDR3: TGTGCCAGCTCCCCTCTCCGGGACAGGAGATTACAAGAGACCCAGTACTTC.

This clone has more than one count but fewer than ten. This rearrangement joins TRBV6-6 to TRBJ2-1, with 8 positions matching TRBD1. V shed 6 bases and J 3 bases; nucleotides not matched to a gene: 7. CDR3 length: 15 residues. The V gene's germline CDR1 is MNHNY and CDR2 SVGAGI (reference sequence). The CDR3 nucleotides read TGTGCCAGCAGCGCGGACAGGGCCAACTACAATGAGCAGTTCTTC. It encodes CASSADRANYNEQFF.

V and J are TRBV18 and TRBJ2-5, with a tentative D call TRBD2 (5 bases). The CDR3 is 13 residues long. The germline gives CDR1 KGHSH, CDR2 LQKENI. The V end lost 0 bases, the J end lost 5 bases, and 7 bases lay between the germline ends. The DNA of the CDR3 is TGTGCCAGCTCACCACCAACTAGGGAGACCCAGTACTTC. As protein: CASSPPTRETQYF.

This clone was seen a handful of times. The V call is TRBV10-2, the J call TRBJ1-2, with unresolved D. The CDR3 consists of 15 residues. V lost 4 bases, J lost 8 bases, and 20 bases lay in between. Looked up from germline, CDR1 is WSHSY and CDR2 is SAAADI. The CDR3 sequence is CASSVFFFGAEGYTF. CDR3 nucleotide sequence: TGCGCCAGCAGTGTTTTTTTCTTCGGCGCGGAAGGCTACACCTTC.

The gene calls are TRBV9 and TRBJ2-7; 7 bases align to TRBD1. Germline V lookup: CDR1 SGDLS, CDR2 YYNGEE. The CDR3 is 14 amino acids. V shed 2 bases and J 3 bases; nucleotides not matched to a gene: 5. The CDR3: CASSVGPGGYEQYF. CDR3 sequence (DNA): TGTGCCAGCAGCGTTGGGCCAGGGGGCTACGAGCAGTACTTC.

The chain couples TRBV7-3 to TRBJ2-1, with 8 positions matching TRBD2. The J segment lost 5 bases and the V segment lost 2 bases, leaving 5 bases of the junction unmatched. The CDR3 sequence is 15 residues long. Germline CDR1 and CDR2: SGHTA and FQGTGA. The CDR3 DNA reads TGTGCCAGCAGCTTAGATGCGGGGGGCCACAATGAGCAGTTCTTC. Amino acid sequence: CASSLDAGGHNEQFF.

This clone was counted a few times. The rearrangement uses TRBV19 and TRBJ2-7; D may be TRBD1 (7 bases). Germline CDR1 reads LNHDA; CDR2 reads SQIVND (reference sequence). The CDR3 is 15 amino acids. V was clipped by 2 bases and J by 2 bases, with 13 bases between them. The CDR3 DNA reads as TGTGCCAGTAGTATAAGACAGGGAGGACCCTACGAGCAGTACTTC. This sequence encodes CASSIRQGGPYEQYF.

J is TRBJ2-1 and V is TRBV4-3, with TRBD2 identical over 7 bases. This CDR3 is built from 17 residues. J was trimmed by 5 bases and V by 4 bases; bases with no gene match: 14. Germline lookup yields CDR1 LGHNA and CDR2 YSLEER. In DNA form, the CDR3 reads TGCGCCAGCAGCCTTAGATGGTGGGGGGGTCTCGACAATGAGCAGTTCTTC. This codes for CASSLRWWGGLDNEQFF.

A single count supports this clone. V and J are TRBV29-1 and TRBJ1-2; D ambiguous. The V gene's germline CDR1 is SQVTM and CDR2 ANQGSEA. Trimming removed 3 bases at V and 0 bases at J, with 23 bases between. The CDR3 spans 18 residues. CDR3 DNA: TGCAGCGTTGATACTTTTATTAATCGCCCGATCTCTAACTATGGCTACACCTTC. Amino acids: CSVDTFINRPISNYGYTF. The full variable domain, completed using reference TRBV29-1 and TRBJ1-2, is SAVISQKPSRDICQRGTSLTIQCQVDSQVTMMFWYRQQPGQSLTLIATANQGSEATYESGFVIDKFPISRPNLTFSTLTVSNMSPEDSSIYLCSVDTFINRPISNYGYTFGSGTRLTVV.

Only a few counts were recorded for this clone. The chain joins TRBV6-1 to TRBJ1-5; a weak D match, TRBD1 (5 bases). Germline V CDR1 and CDR2: MNHNS, SASEGT. The CDR3 totals 17 residues. Trimming took 4 bases from V and 1 from J, leaving 17 bases between them. The DNA of the CDR3 is TGTGCCAGCAGTGCGGGGGGTATATGGGGAAGCAATCAGCCCCAGCATTTT. Translation: CASSAGGIWGSNQPQHF.

The chain employs TRBV5-1 and TRBJ1-2; 11 nucleotides align to TRBD1. Germline V lookup: CDR1 SGHRS, CDR2 YFSETQ. V shed 4 bases, J shed 4 bases, and the junction held 9 bases outside the gene matches. This CDR3 has 16 residues. CDR3: CASSPGTGGDSYGYTF. The DNA for the CDR3 is TGCGCCAGCAGCCCGGGGACAGGGGGAGATAGCTATGGCTACACCTTC.

The V and J genes are TRBV4-1 and TRBJ2-5, with D hard to call. The germline V gene encodes CDR1 MGHRA and CDR2 YSYEKL. CDR3 length: 12 residues. With 3 bases removed from V and 2 bases from J, the gap between germline ends came to 4 bases. The DNA of the CDR3 is TGCGCCAGCAGCCACCCGCAAGAGACCCAGTACTTC. This sequence encodes CASSHPQETQYF.

The chain joins TRBV28 to TRBJ2-7; D gene unclear. Per germline, CDR1 MDHEN and CDR2 SYDVKM. The CDR3 is 14 amino acids. With 5 bases removed from V and 2 bases from J, the gap between germline ends came to 13 bases. The CDR3 region is CASSPLSPPYEQYF. The CDR3 region has the DNA TGTGCCAGCAGTCCTCTCTCCCCCCCCTACGAGCAGTACTTC. Based on the CDR3 plus reference TRBV28 and TRBJ2-7, the full variable domain is DVKVTQSSRYLVKRTGEKVFLECVQDMDHENMFWYRQDPGLGLRLIYFSYDVKMKEKGDIPEGYSVSREKKERFSLILESASTNQTSMYLCASSPLSPPYEQYFGPGTRLTVT.

The rearrangement uses TRBV5-6 and TRBJ2-3; D unresolved. V was clipped by 4 bases and J by 8 bases, with 14 bases between them. Germline V gene data show CDR1 as SGHDT and CDR2 as YYEEEE. The length of the CDR3 is 13 residues. The CDR3 region has the DNA TGTGCCAGCAGCCTCTATAGTATTCGTACGCAGTATTTT. Translated, it gives CASSLYSIRTQYF.